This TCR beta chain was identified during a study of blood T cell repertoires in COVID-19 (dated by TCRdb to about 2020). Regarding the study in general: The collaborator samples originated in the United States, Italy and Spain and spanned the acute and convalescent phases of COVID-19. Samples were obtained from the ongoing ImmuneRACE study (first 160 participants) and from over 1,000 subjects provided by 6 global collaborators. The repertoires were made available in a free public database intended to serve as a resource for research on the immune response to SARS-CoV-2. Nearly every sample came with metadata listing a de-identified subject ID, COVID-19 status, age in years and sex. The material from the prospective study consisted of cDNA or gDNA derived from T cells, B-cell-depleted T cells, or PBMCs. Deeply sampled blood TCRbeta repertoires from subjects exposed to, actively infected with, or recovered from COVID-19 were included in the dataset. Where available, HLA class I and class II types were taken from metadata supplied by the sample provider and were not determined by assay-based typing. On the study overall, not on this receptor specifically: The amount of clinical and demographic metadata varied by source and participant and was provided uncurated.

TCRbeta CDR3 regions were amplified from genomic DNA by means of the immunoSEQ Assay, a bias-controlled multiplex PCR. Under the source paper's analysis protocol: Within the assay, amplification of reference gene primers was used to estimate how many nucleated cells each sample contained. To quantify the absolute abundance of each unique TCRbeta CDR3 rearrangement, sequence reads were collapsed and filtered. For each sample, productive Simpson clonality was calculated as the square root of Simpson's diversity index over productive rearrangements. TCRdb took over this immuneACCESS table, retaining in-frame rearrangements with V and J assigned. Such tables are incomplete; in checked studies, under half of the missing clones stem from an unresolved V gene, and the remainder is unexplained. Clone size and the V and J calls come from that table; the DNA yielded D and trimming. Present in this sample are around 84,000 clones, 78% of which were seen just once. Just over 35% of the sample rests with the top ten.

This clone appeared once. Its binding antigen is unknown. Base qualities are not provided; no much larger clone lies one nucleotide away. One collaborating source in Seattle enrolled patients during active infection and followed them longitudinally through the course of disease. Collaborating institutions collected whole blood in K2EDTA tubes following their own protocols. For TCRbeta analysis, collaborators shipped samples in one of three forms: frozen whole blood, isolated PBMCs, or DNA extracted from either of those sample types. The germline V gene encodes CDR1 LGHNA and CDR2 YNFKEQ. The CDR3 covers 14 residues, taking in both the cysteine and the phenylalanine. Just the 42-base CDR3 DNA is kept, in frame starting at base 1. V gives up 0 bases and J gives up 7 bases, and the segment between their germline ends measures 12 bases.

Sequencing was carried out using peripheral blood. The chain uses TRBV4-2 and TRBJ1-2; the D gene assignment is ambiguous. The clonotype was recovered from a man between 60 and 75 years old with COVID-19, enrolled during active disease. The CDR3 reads CASSQDEGLGGYTF. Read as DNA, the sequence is TGTGCCAGCAGCCAAGATGAGGGTTTGGGTGGCTACACCTTC.